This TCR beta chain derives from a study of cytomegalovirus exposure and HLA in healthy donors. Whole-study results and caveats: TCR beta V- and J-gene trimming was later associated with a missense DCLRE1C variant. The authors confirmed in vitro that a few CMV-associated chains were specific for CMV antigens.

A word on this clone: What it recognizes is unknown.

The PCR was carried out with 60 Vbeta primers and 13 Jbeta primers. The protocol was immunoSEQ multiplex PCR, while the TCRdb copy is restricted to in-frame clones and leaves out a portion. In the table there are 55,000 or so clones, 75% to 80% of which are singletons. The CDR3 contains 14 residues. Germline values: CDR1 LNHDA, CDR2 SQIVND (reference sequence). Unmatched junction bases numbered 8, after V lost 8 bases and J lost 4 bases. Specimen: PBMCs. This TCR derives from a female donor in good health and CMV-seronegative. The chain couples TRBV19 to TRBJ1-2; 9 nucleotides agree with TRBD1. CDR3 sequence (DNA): TGTGCCAGTGTGACTCGGACAGGGGCCTATGGCTACACCTTC. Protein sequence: CASVTRTGAYGYTF. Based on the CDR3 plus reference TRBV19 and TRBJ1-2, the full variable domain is DGGITQSPKYLFRKEGQNVTLSCEQNLNHDAMYWYRQDPGQGLRLIYYSQIVNDFQKGDIAEGYSVSREKKESFPLTVTSAQKNPTAFYLCASVTRTGAYGYTFGSGTRLTVV.